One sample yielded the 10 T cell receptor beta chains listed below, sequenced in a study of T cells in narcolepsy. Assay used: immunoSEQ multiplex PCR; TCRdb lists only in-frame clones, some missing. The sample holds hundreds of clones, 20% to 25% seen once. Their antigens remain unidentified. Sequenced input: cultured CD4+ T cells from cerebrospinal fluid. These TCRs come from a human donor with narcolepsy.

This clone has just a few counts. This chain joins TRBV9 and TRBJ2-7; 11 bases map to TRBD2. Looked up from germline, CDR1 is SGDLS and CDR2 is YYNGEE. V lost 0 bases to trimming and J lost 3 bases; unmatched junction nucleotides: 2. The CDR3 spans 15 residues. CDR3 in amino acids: CASSVGSGGDYEQYF. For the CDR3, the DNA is TGTGCCAGCAGCGTAGGTAGCGGGGGGGACTACGAGCAGTACTTC.

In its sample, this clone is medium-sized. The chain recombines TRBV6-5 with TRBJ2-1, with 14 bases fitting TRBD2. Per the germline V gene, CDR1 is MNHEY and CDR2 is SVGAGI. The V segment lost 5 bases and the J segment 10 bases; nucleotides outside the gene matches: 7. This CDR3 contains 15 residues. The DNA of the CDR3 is TGTGCCAGCAGTCAACTGGGACTAGCGGGAGTGGAGCAGTTCTTC. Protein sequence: CASSQLGLAGVEQFF.

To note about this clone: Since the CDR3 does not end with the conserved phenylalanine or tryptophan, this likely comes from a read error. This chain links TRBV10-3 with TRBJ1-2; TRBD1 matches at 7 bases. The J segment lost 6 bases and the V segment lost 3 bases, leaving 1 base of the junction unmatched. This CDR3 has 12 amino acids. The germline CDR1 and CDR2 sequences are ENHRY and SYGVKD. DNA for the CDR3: TGTGCCATCAGTGACGGGACAGATGGCTACACCCTC. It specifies CAISDGTDGYTL.

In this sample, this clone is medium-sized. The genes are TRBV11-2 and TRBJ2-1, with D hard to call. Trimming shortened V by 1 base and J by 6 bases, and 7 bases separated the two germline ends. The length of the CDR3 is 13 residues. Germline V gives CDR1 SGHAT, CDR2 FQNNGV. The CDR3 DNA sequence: TGTGCCAGCAGCTTAGTTCGAGCCAATGAGCAGTTCTTC. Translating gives CASSLVRANEQFF.

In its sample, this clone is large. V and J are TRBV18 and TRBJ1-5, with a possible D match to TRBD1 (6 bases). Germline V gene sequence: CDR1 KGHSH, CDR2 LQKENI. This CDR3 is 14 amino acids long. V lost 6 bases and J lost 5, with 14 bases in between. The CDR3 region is CASSPSGGYQPQHF. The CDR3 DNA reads TGTGCCAGCTCCCCTTCTGGGGGCTATCAGCCCCAGCATTTT.

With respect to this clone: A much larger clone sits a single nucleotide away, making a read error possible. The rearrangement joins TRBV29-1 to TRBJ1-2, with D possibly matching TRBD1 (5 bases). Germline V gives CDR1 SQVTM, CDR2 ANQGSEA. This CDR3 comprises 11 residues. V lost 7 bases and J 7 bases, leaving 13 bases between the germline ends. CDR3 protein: CSADGGAGYTF. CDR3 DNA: TGCAGCGCCGACGGGGGAGCTGGCTACACCTTC.

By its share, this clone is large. The CDR3 loop reads CASSFETGTNQPQHF. The CDR3, as DNA: TGTGCCAGCAGCTTTGAGACAGGGACCAATCAGCCCCAGCATTTT. This chain uses TRBV7-8 with TRBJ1-5, with TRBD1 matching over 7 bases. Looked up from germline, CDR1 is SGHVS and CDR2 is FQNEAQ. The J segment lost 3 bases and the V segment lost 3 bases, leaving 5 bases of the junction unmatched. CDR3 length equals 15 residues.

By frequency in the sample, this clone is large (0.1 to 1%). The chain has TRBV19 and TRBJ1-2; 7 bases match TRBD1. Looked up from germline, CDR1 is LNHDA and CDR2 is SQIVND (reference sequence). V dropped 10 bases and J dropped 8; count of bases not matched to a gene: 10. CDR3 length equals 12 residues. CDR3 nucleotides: TGTGCCACCCCGACAGGGAATGGCGGCTACACCTTC. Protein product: CATPTGNGGYTF.

CDR3 residues: CASSGRTGRGSFF. The CDR3 DNA sequence: TGTGCCAGCAGTGGGAGGACAGGGAGAGGGTCTTTCTTT. The chain couples TRBV2 to TRBJ1-1, with 8 bases identical to TRBD1. Germline trimming cut 4 bases from V and 12 bases from J; bases unmatched to any gene: 10. The germline gives CDR1 SNHLY, CDR2 FYNNEI. The CDR3 is 13 amino acids.

The CDR3 DNA sequence: TGTGCCAGCAGCTTAAGGGGATCTAGCGGGAGGTCCTACAATGAGCAGTTCTTC. Translation: CASSLRGSSGRSYNEQFF. The chain carries TRBV7-2 and TRBJ2-1, with TRBD2 matching 11 bases. Looked up from germline, CDR1 is SGHTA and CDR2 is FQGNSA. This CDR3 spans 18 amino acids. The V and J ends lost 2 bases and 1 base, in that order; junction bases with no gene match: 7.